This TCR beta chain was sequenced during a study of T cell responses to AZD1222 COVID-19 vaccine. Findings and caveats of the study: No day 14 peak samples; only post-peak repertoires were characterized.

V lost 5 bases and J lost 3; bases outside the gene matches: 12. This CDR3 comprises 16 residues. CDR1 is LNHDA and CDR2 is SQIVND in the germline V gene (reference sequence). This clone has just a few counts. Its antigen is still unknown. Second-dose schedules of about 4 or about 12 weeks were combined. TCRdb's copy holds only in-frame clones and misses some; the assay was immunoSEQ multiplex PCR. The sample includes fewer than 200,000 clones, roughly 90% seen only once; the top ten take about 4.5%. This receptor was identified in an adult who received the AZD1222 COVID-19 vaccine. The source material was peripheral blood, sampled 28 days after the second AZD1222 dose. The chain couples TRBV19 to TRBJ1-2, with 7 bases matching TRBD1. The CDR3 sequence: CASSPLGGGPHYGYTF. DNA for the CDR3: TGTGCCAGTAGTCCCTTAGGAGGGGGCCCTCACTATGGCTACACCTTC.